The TCR beta chain under discussion was sequenced for a study of spatial heterogeneity in lung cancer. This clonotype was counted ten times or more. V lost 2 bases and J 8 bases, leaving 6 bases between the germline ends. This CDR3 region has 11 residues. Every cDNA TCR molecule received its own unique molecular identifier. TCRdb ran MiXCR on the 5' RACE reads and lists one entry per CDR3 protein. The sample includes roughly 80,000 distinct CDR3 sequences, under 8.5% of them seen just once. Regarding time point: sample taken at primary tumor resection. Samples were donated by 72 untreated early-stage non-small cell lung cancer patients.

The source was PBMCs, collected at surgery. The receptor's source is a male donor with early-stage non-small cell lung cancer. The chain combines TRBV12-3 or TRBV12-4 with TRBJ1-1; D is undetermined. The CDR3 nucleotides read TGTGCCAGCAGTTTAACGGGCGAAGCTTTCTTT. This translates into CASSLTGEAFF.